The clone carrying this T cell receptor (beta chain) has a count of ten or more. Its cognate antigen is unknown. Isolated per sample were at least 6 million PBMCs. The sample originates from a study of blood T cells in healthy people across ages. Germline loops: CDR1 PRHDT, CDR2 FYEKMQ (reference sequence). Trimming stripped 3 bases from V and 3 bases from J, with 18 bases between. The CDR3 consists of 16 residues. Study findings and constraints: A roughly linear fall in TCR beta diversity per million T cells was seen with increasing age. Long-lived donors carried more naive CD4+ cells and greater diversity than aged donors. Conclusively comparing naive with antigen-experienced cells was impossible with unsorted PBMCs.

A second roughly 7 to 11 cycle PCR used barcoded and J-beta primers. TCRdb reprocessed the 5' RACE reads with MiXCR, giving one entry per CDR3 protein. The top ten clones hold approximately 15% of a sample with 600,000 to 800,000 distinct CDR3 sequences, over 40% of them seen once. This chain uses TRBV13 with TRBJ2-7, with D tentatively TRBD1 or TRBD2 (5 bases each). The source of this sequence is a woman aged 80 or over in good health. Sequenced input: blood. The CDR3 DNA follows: TGTGCCAGCAGCTTCAACAATGTAGGGACGAACTACGAGCAGTACTTC. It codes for CASSFNNVGTNYEQYF.